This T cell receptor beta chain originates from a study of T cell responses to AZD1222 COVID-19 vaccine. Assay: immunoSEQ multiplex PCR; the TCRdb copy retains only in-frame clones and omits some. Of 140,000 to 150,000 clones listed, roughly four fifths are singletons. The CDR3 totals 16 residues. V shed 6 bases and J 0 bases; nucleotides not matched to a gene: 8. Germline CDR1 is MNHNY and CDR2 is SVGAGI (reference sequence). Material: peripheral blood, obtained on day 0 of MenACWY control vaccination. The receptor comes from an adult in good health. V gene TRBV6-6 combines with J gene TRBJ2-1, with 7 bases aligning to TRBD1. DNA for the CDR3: TGTGCCAGCAGCCAGGGGGATTCGACCTCCTACAATGAGCAGTTCTTC. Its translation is CASSQGDSTSYNEQFF.